This TCR beta chain derives from a study of blood T cell repertoires in COVID-19. Study overall: Italy, Spain and the United States were the sources of the convalescent and acute COVID-19 samples.

Authors' analysis steps: Amplification from reference gene primers served as the basis for estimated nucleated cell counts. Sequenced by immunoSEQ multiplex PCR; TCRdb stores in-frame clones only, minus some. V and J calls and clone size are those listed in that table; D and trimming were worked out from the DNA. The sample consists of 300,000 to 350,000 clones, about nine tenths of them appearing once. In germline, CDR1 is SGHAT, CDR2 FQNNGV. This CDR3 region has 14 residues. The V gene end was trimmed by 0 bases and the J gene end by 4 bases; junction bases not matched to a gene: 2. Patients of the Seattle cohort, enrolled during active infection, were followed longitudinally.

The sample taken for sequencing was peripheral blood. V is TRBV11-2 and J is TRBJ2-5, with 7 bases matching TRBD2. This TCR derives from a woman between 45 and 60 years old with COVID-19, enrolled during active disease. CDR3 in DNA: TGTGCCAGCAGCTTAGAGGGACTAAGAGAGACCCAGTACTTC. Encoded protein: CASSLEGLRETQYF.